These 13 T cell receptor beta chains came from one sample sequenced in a study of PD-L1 blockade in urothelial cancer. The time point here: pretreatment peripheral blood. Repertoires were generated with immunoSEQ multiplex PCR, while TCRdb's copy carries only in-frame clones and drops some. The data show tens of thousands of clones, approximately 81% seen once. Source: PBMCs, taken around atezolizumab (anti-PD-L1) treatment. The receptors shown here come from a man aged 70 or older with urothelial cancer.

V and J are TRBV5-5 and TRBJ1-5; D uncertain. The CDR3 extends over 17 amino acids. Trimming left V 3 bases short and J 0 bases short, with 16 bases between. Germline CDR1 SGHKS, CDR2 YYEKEE (reference sequence). The CDR3 loop reads CASSSGDHRLSNQPQHF. CDR3 nucleotide sequence: TGTGCCAGCAGCTCCGGGGATCACCGGCTTAGCAATCAGCCCCAGCATTTT.

The V and J genes are TRBV28 and TRBJ2-5, with 8 bases matching TRBD1. V shed 3 bases and J 3 bases; nucleotides not matched to a gene: 9. CDR3 length equals 16 residues. The germline CDR1 and CDR2 sequences are MDHEN and SYDVKM. The CDR3 protein is CASSFSGQVHKETQYF. The CDR3 DNA follows: TGTGCCAGCAGTTTTTCGGGACAGGTCCATAAAGAGACCCAGTACTTC.

This chain uses TRBV19 with TRBJ2-2, with D possibly being TRBD1 (6 bases). The CDR3 has 18 residues. The germline V gene encodes CDR1 LNHDA and CDR2 SQIVND (reference sequence). The V end lost 4 bases, the J end lost 8 bases, and 26 bases lay between the germline ends. This CDR3 is CASSNYRGSGQLSGELFF. The CDR3 bases are TGTGCCAGTAGTAACTACCGGGGATCGGGACAACTCTCTGGGGAGCTGTTTTTT.

This chain joins TRBV28 and TRBJ2-2; 7 nucleotides match TRBD2. The CDR3 has 15 amino acids. Germline V gives CDR1 MDHEN, CDR2 SYDVKM. J lost 5 bases, V lost 2 bases, and 5 bases had no gene match. The CDR3 DNA sequence: TGTGCCAGCAGTTTACCGGTGGGGGGGACCGGGGAGCTGTTTTTT. Amino acids: CASSLPVGGTGELFF.

The chain is built from TRBV14 and TRBJ2-1; D perhaps matches TRBD1 (5 bases). In germline, CDR1 is SGHDN, CDR2 FVKESK. The germline V and J ends were trimmed by 0 bases and 0 bases, with 18 bases remaining between them. The CDR3 consists of 19 residues. The CDR3 sequence: CASSQDSRGFYSSYNEQFF. CDR3 coding DNA: TGTGCCAGCAGCCAAGATAGTAGGGGCTTTTATAGCTCCTACAATGAGCAGTTCTTC.

The V and J genes are TRBV28 and TRBJ1-4; weak D call: TRBD1 (5 bases). The V end was cut by 6 bases, the J end by 3 bases, with 14 bases between. The germline CDR1 and CDR2 sequences are MDHEN and SYDVKM. There are 15 residues in the CDR3. The CDR3 region has the DNA TGTGCCAGCAGGGACTCGGGGGTATCTAATGAAAAACTGTTTTTT. Encoded protein: CASRDSGVSNEKLFF.

This chain links TRBV23-1 with TRBJ2-7, with 8 bases aligning to TRBD1. TRBV23-1 is filed as an ORF, its function uncertain. CDR3 size: 16 residues. The V gene end was trimmed by 2 bases and the J gene end by 3 bases; junction bases not matched to a gene: 9. CDR3 coding DNA: TGCGCCAGCAGTCAAGGATCACAGGGGGGACACTACGAGCAGTACTTC. Protein product: CASSQGSQGGHYEQYF.

The CDR3 spells CSGAGTSGSTDTQYF. DNA of the CDR3: TGCAGCGGGGCCGGGACTAGCGGGAGCACAGATACGCAGTATTTT. The V gene is TRBV29-1, the J gene TRBJ2-3; 12 positions match TRBD2. V dropped 7 bases and J dropped 0; count of bases not matched to a gene: 5. This CDR3 is 15 amino acids long. CDR1 is SQVTM, CDR2 ANQGSEA, per germline.

V is TRBV11-2 and J is TRBJ2-7, with TRBD1 identical over 9 bases. Per germline, CDR1 SGHAT and CDR2 FQNNGV. The CDR3 is 15 residues long. Trimming removed 5 bases from V and 6 bases from J; junction bases left unmatched: 11. CDR3 amino acids: CASSLTGGQGREQYF. The CDR3 coding sequence is TGTGCCAGCAGCCTTACCGGGGGACAGGGACGCGAGCAGTACTTC.

This sequence joins TRBV5-4 and TRBJ1-1; TRBD1 might be the D (6 bases). The germline V gene has CDR1 SGHNT and CDR2 YYREEE (reference sequence). V lost 5 bases, J lost 11 bases, and 16 bases lay in between. The CDR3 totals 12 residues. The CDR3 is CASSSTGTRAFF. Here the CDR3 DNA reads TGTGCCAGCAGTAGCACAGGGACTAGGGCTTTCTTT.

The chain combines TRBV5-1 with TRBJ2-3; maybe TRBD2 (5 bases). The CDR3 contains 16 residues. Trimming took off 1 base at V and 2 bases at J, with 14 bases between the two ends. Germline CDR1 reads SGHRS; CDR2 reads YFSETQ. DNA of the CDR3: TGCGCCAGCAGCTTGTCTGGAGGAAGGAACACAGATACGCAGTATTTT. The encoded protein is CASSLSGGRNTDTQYF. Drawing the rest from reference TRBV5-1 and TRBJ2-3, the complete variable domain is KAGVTQTPRYLIKTRGQQVTLSCSPISGHRSVSWYQQTPGQGLQFLFEYFSETQRNKGNFPGRFSGRQFSNSRSEMNVSTLELGDSALYLCASSLSGGRNTDTQYFGPGTRLTVL.

In this sample, this clone turned up a few times. The CDR3 loop reads CASSKQGSGAYEQYF. The CDR3 region has the DNA TGTGCCAGCAGCAAGCAGGGATCTGGCGCCTACGAGCAGTACTTC. The genes are TRBV7-2 and TRBJ2-7; D might be TRBD1 (5 bases). This CDR3 comprises 15 residues. V lost 5 bases and J 2 bases, leaving 16 bases between the germline ends. Germline assignment: CDR1 SGHTA and CDR2 FQGNSA.

The rearrangement uses TRBV5-1 and TRBJ2-1, with D possibly matching TRBD2 (6 bases). This CDR3 contains 17 residues. Germline values: CDR1 SGHRS, CDR2 YFSETQ. Trimming cost V 4 bases and J 0 bases, with 17 bases left between them. CDR3 in amino acids: CASSATLAESSYNEQFF. The CDR3, as DNA: TGCGCCAGCAGCGCAACCTTAGCGGAAAGCTCCTACAATGAGCAGTTCTTC.